This T cell receptor beta chain appears in the sequencing data of a study of cytomegalovirus exposure and HLA in healthy donors. Study-level findings and limits: In vitro testing confirmed a few CMV-associated chains as specific for CMV antigens. In a later analysis, specific HLA alleles were associated with 15,000 to 20,000 TCR beta sequences at a 0.05 false discovery rate.

PCR was performed using 60 Vbeta and 13 Jbeta primers. Sequencing was performed with immunoSEQ multiplex PCR; in TCRdb, only in-frame clones are kept and a portion is missing. This table holds around 250,000 clones, 81% found once. Nominal health characterized the donors when sampled, though unrecorded immune exposures were likely. With respect to this clone: What it recognizes is unknown.

CDR1 is MGHRA, CDR2 YSYEKL, per germline. The CDR3 extends over 15 amino acids. Trimming took off 0 bases at V and 6 bases at J, with 15 bases between the two ends. The chain recombines TRBV4-1 with TRBJ2-7; possible D gene TRBD1, 5 bases. Sequencing was carried out using PBMCs. The receptor's source is a woman in her sixties in good health and CMV-seropositive. The CDR3: CASSQDPAGPGEQYF. In DNA, the CDR3 is TGCGCCAGCAGCCAAGATCCCGCAGGGCCGGGCGAGCAGTACTTC.